This T cell receptor beta chain derives from a study of CD8+CD57+ T cells in acquired aplastic anemia. The patients chosen for sequencing had shown expansion of CD8+CD57+ cells (detected by flow cytometry). The enrolled patients all had severe acquired aplastic anemia. TCR beta VDJ and CDR3 profiling used genomic DNA as template. Via MiXCR, TCRdb re-called the reads, giving one row per CDR3 protein. The table includes about 180,000 distinct CDR3 sequences, approximately 48% detected once. Worth noting for this clonotype: Its cognate antigen is unknown.

Study-wide findings and caveats: Simpson's diversity of CD8+ cells was not significantly different in patients compared with controls. Shared by patients and controls, some 29 CD8+ CDR3s were abundant in patients.

Germline-derived CDR1 and CDR2 are SGHRS and YFSETQ. The CDR3 loop spans 14 amino acids. Trimming removed 0 bases from V and 3 bases from J; junction bases left unmatched: 1. The receptor comes from a human donor with aplastic anemia. This chain uses TRBV5-1 with TRBJ2-3; TRBD2 matches 7 bases. The specimen sequenced was sorted CD4+, CD8+, or CD8+CD57+ T cells (not recorded which) from PBMCs. CDR3 residues: CASSLEAGTDTQYF. The CDR3 DNA reads as TGCGCCAGCAGCTTGGAAGCGGGAACAGATACGCAGTATTTT.